One TCR beta chain is described in this entry. The data originate from a study of cytomegalovirus exposure and HLA in healthy donors. About the research overall: Previous work identified around 120 million unique TCR beta sequences from roughly 180 million T cells.

Germline loops: CDR1 SGDLS, CDR2 YYNGEE. The junction had 8 bases not matched to a gene; V was cut back by 3 bases and J by 5 bases. The length of the CDR3 is 16 residues. The PCR had 60 Vbeta and 13 Jbeta primers. Profiling relied on immunoSEQ multiplex PCR, and the TCRdb table lists in-frame clones only, not all of them. Among hundreds of thousands of clones listed, 82% were seen once. This receptor was taken from a man between 40 and 49 years old in good health and CMV-seropositive. The source material was PBMCs. The chain has TRBV9 and TRBJ1-4; 9 nucleotides match TRBD1. The CDR3 sequence: CASSGTSDRGNEKLFF. The CDR3 DNA reads TGTGCCAGCAGCGGCACGTCCGACAGGGGGAATGAAAAACTGTTTTTT.